This TCR beta chain was sequenced in a study of T cell repertoires in cytomegalovirus infection. Study overall: Recently identified HLA-C-restricted CMV epitopes were among the peptides used. CMV infection and matching HLA type were both indicated by public TCR beta signatures.

This clonotype was seen a handful of times. Its antigen remains unidentified. TCRdb re-called the reads through MiXCR, storing one row per CDR3 protein. The repertoire holds under 850,000 distinct CDR3 sequences, 33% seen once, with 15% to 20% in the top ten. The study's findings and limits: Across the ex vivo response, the dominant clonotypes were HLA-C-restricted CMV-specific TCR beta clonotypes. There were carriers of CMV plus the relevant HLA, and cumulative public TCR beta family frequency identified them.

The material sequenced was cultured PBMCs, taken from culture after CMV antigen stimulation. This TCR came from a human donor in good health (CMV status not recorded). Some clones in this sample may be carry-over from other donors' samples.

CDR3 sequence: CASSQDRQRPNSPLHF. DNA for the CDR3: TGCGCCAGCAGCCAAGATCGGCAACGGCCAAATTCACCCCTCCACTTT. The chain couples TRBV4-1 to TRBJ1-6; no reliable D call. The ends were cut back, 0 bases at V and 7 bases at J, with 13 bases in the middle. This CDR3 region has 16 residues. Germline assignment: CDR1 MGHRA and CDR2 YSYEKL.